The source of this T cell receptor beta chain is a study of blood T cell repertoires in COVID-19. Whole-study context: Samples of COVID-19 (acute and convalescent) were obtained from the United States, Italy and Spain. Sources were T cells, B-cell-depleted T cells, or PBMCs; the material itself was cDNA or gDNA.

The CDR3 consists of 13 residues. Germline assignment: CDR1 LNHDA and CDR2 SQIVND (reference sequence). With 5 bases removed from V and 7 bases from J, the gap between germline ends came to 15 bases. Clones were read by immunoSEQ multiplex PCR, and TCRdb kept only the in-frame ones, dropping some. The table has around 300,000 clones, over 75% seen once. The J gene is TRBJ2-7, the V gene TRBV19; a weak D match, TRBD2 (6 bases). The sequence derives from a human donor in a cohort sampled during active COVID-19. Material for sequencing was peripheral blood. CDR3 sequence: CASSQLAHGEQYF. For the CDR3, the DNA is TGTGCCAGTAGTCAACTAGCCCACGGGGAGCAGTACTTC.